These 20 T cell receptor beta chains share one sample of origin, sequenced in a study of blood T cell repertoires in COVID-19. The assay was immunoSEQ multiplex PCR, and TCRdb's table has in-frame clones only and misses some. The data contain about 60,000 clones, roughly 87% of them seen just once; the ten biggest clones take up roughly 9.1%. Sequenced input: peripheral blood. The receptors shown here come from a human donor with acute or convalescent COVID-19. The donor label of this sample is uncertain.

The V call is TRBV18, the J call TRBJ1-3; the D gene is possibly TRBD1 (5 bases). CDR3 length equals 14 residues. The germline V gene encodes CDR1 KGHSH and CDR2 LQKENI. Trimming pared 3 bases from V and 8 bases from J, leaving 14 bases between. This chain's CDR3 is CASSPGRPGDTIYF. The CDR3 DNA reads TGTGCCAGCTCACCGGGCCGCCCGGGGGACACCATATATTTT.

The chain couples TRBV19 to TRBJ2-5; D call uncertain. The CDR3 consists of 14 residues. The V end was cut by 6 bases, the J end by 13 bases, with 24 bases between. Germline V gives CDR1 LNHDA, CDR2 SQIVND (reference sequence). The CDR3 DNA reads as TGTGCCAGTAGCCGCGTCGTTGAGGCCATATCCCTGTACTTC. Its protein product is CASSRVVEAISLYF.

The chain employs TRBV19 and TRBJ2-5; D ambiguous. CDR3 length: 16 amino acids. The germline gives CDR1 LNHDA, CDR2 SQIVND (reference sequence). Trimming took off 4 bases at V and 1 base at J, with 16 bases between the two ends. The CDR3, as DNA: TGTGCCAGTAGTAGCCCAGGATACACCCTCCAAGAGACCCAGTACTTC. This gives the protein CASSSPGYTLQETQYF.

The chain carries TRBV24-1 and TRBJ2-3, with 11 bases that match TRBD2. Trimming took 2 bases from V and 0 from J; bases not matched to a gene: 0. CDR1 KGHDR and CDR2 SFDVKD come from the germline V gene. CDR3 length: 16 amino acids. CDR3 DNA sequence: TGTGCCACCAGTGATTGGACTAGCGGGAGCACAGATACGCAGTATTTT. It yields the protein CATSDWTSGSTDTQYF.

V gene TRBV2 combines with J gene TRBJ1-3; D gene unclear. This CDR3 is built from 13 residues. With 4 bases removed from V and 5 bases from J, the gap between germline ends came to 9 bases. Germline V gives CDR1 SNHLY, CDR2 FYNNEI. CDR3 sequence: CASSAAARNTIYF. CDR3 coding DNA: TGTGCCAGCAGTGCCGCTGCGCGAAACACCATATATTTT. Full variable domain (missing parts from reference TRBV2 and TRBJ1-3): EPEVTQTPSHQVTQMGQEVILRCVPISNHLYFYWYRQILGQKVEFLVSFYNNEISEKSEIFDDQFSVERPDGSNFTLKIRSTKLEDSAMYFCASSAAARNTIYFGEGSWLTVV.

This clone was counted once. The chain carries TRBV2 and TRBJ2-1; 16 bases match TRBD2. CDR3 size: 17 residues. Germline V gene lookup returns CDR1 SNHLY and CDR2 FYNNEI. V was pared by 5 bases and J by 4 bases, with 5 bases of the junction left unmatched. The CDR3: CASSPGLAGGMYNEQFF. For the CDR3, the DNA is TGTGCCAGCAGTCCGGGACTAGCGGGGGGGATGTACAATGAGCAGTTCTTC.

This sequence joins TRBV5-1 and TRBJ2-3; 8 bases line up with TRBD2. Germline loops: CDR1 SGHRS, CDR2 YFSETQ. Losses at the gene ends were 4 bases for V and 0 bases for J; bases not matched to a gene: 7. The CDR3 spans 16 residues. In nucleotides, the CDR3 is TGCGCCAGCAGCCCTACTAGCGGTGGTAGCACAGATACGCAGTATTTT. Its translation: CASSPTSGGSTDTQYF.

J is TRBJ1-6 and V is TRBV9; D might be TRBD1 (6 bases). CDR1 and CDR2 (germline): SGDLS, YYNGEE. V lost 3 bases and J lost 8, with 18 bases in between. CDR3 size: 16 residues. CDR3 in amino acids: CASSAEGVYPDSPLHF. The CDR3 DNA is TGTGCCAGCAGCGCAGAGGGGGTGTATCCGGATTCACCCCTCCACTTT. Drawing the rest from reference TRBV9 and TRBJ1-6, the complete variable domain is DSGVTQTPKHLITATGQRVTLRCSPRSGDLSVYWYQQSLDQGLQFLIQYYNGEERAKGNILERFSAQQFPDLHSELNLSSLELGDSALYFCASSAEGVYPDSPLHFGNGTRLTVT.

This chain joins TRBV7-9 and TRBJ1-4, with a possible D match to TRBD1 (6 bases). V was clipped by 4 bases and J by 0 bases, with 9 bases between them. The CDR3 totals 15 residues. In germline, CDR1 is SEHNR, CDR2 FQNEAQ (reference sequence). This CDR3 is CASSSRQATNEKLFF. CDR3 DNA sequence: TGTGCCAGCAGCTCACGACAGGCAACTAATGAAAAACTGTTTTTT.

The rearrangement joins TRBV11-2 to TRBJ1-4, with D possibly being TRBD1 (6 bases). Trimming removed 3 bases at V and 5 bases at J, with 13 bases between. The CDR3 has 15 amino acids. The germline V gene encodes CDR1 SGHAT and CDR2 FQNNGV. CDR3 residues: CASSFTGQLNEKLFF. CDR3 DNA sequence: TGTGCCAGCAGCTTTACCGGACAGCTAAATGAAAAACTGTTTTTT.

The rearrangement joins TRBV14 to TRBJ1-6; the match to TRBD1 covers 8 bases. V shed 4 bases and J 11 bases; nucleotides not matched to a gene: 10. The CDR3 spans 15 residues. Germline V gives CDR1 SGHDN, CDR2 FVKESK. CDR3 nucleotide sequence: TGTGCCAGCAGCCCCAGGCAGGGGGCTAGGACACCCCTCCACTTT. Translating it yields CASSPRQGARTPLHF. Drawing the rest from reference TRBV14 and TRBJ1-6, the complete variable domain is EAGVTQFPSHSVIEKGQTVTLRCDPISGHDNLYWYRRVMGKEIKFLLHFVKESKQDESGMPNNRFLAERTGGTYSTLKVQPAELEDSGVYFCASSPRQGARTPLHFGNGTRLTVT.

J is TRBJ2-7 and V is TRBV14, with TRBD2 matching over 7 bases. In germline, CDR1 is SGHDN, CDR2 FVKESK. V lost 3 bases and J lost 5; bases outside the gene matches: 16. The CDR3 is made up of 17 amino acids. The CDR3 sequence: CASSHTNGQRGYHEQYF. The CDR3 DNA is TGTGCCAGCAGCCATACTAACGGCCAGCGGGGATACCACGAGCAGTACTTC.

This sequence joins TRBV7-3 and TRBJ1-2; a possible D gene is TRBD1 (6 bases). Germline CDR1 SGHTA, CDR2 FQGTGA. The CDR3 contains 15 residues. V was clipped by 1 base and J by 3 bases, with 12 bases between them. The CDR3 region is CASSLMPGVDYGYTF. Here the CDR3 DNA reads TGTGCCAGCAGCTTAATGCCAGGGGTAGACTATGGCTACACCTTC. The full variable domain, completed using reference TRBV7-3 and TRBJ1-2, is GAGVSQTPSNKVTEKGKYVELRCDPISGHTALYWYRQSLGQGPEFLIYFQGTGAADDSGLPNDRFFAVRPEGSVSTLKIQRTERGDSAVYLCASSLMPGVDYGYTFGSGTRLTVV.

The J gene is TRBJ1-4, the V gene TRBV28, with TRBD1 as a possible D gene (5 bases). Trimming took 6 bases from V and 6 from J, leaving 11 bases between them. Per the germline V gene, CDR1 is MDHEN and CDR2 is SYDVKM. This CDR3 contains 13 residues. The CDR3: CASRGGWYEKLFF. CDR3 bases: TGTGCCAGCAGGGGGGGGTGGTATGAAAAACTGTTTTTT. Supplemented by reference TRBV28 and TRBJ1-4, the full variable domain reads DVKVTQSSRYLVKRTGEKVFLECVQDMDHENMFWYRQDPGLGLRLIYFSYDVKMKEKGDIPEGYSVSREKKERFSLILESASTNQTSMYLCASRGGWYEKLFFGSGTQLSVL.

The V and J genes are TRBV4-2 and TRBJ1-2; 8 positions match TRBD1. The CDR3 is made up of 19 amino acids. V was pared by 0 bases and J by 8 bases, with 20 bases of the junction left unmatched. Germline lookup yields CDR1 LGHNA and CDR2 YNFKEQ. The CDR3 sequence is CASSQDPPTGETSMEGYTF. As DNA, the CDR3 is TGTGCCAGCAGCCAAGATCCCCCGACAGGGGAAACGTCTATGGAAGGCTACACCTTC.

This chain links TRBV19 with TRBJ1-1, with D possibly TRBD1 on 6 matching bases. Germline CDR1 LNHDA, CDR2 SQIVND (reference sequence). V lost 4 bases and J lost 4, with 19 bases in between. This CDR3 comprises 16 residues. CDR3 coding DNA: TGTGCCAGTAGTAGGGACACCCGTTATGGTTTCACTGAAGCTTTCTTT. Protein sequence: CASSRDTRYGFTEAFF.

Worth noting for this clone: At one of its ends the junction is not consistent with the germline gene, which may arise from a read error. This rearrangement joins TRBV7-7 to TRBJ2-2; D unresolved. This CDR3 spans 15 amino acids. CDR1 is SSHAT and CDR2 is FNYEAQ in the germline V gene (reference sequence). The chain's CDR3 is CASSPSAPNTGELFF. CDR3 DNA sequence: TGTGCTAGCAGTCCCAGTGCTCCGAACACCGGGGAGCTGTTTTTT.

The chain is built from TRBV3-1 (or the pseudogene TRBV3-2) and TRBJ1-3; 9 nucleotides align to TRBD1. The CDR3 totals 16 residues. With 2 bases clipped from V and 6 bases from J, the junction kept 8 bases outside the gene matches. Germline V gene lookup returns CDR1 LGHDT and CDR2 YNNKEL (reference sequence). This CDR3 reads CASSQRGQGQENTIYF. The DNA of the CDR3 is TGTGCCAGCAGCCAAAGGGGACAGGGTCAGGAAAACACCATATATTTT.

The chain has TRBV5-4 and TRBJ1-5, with 7 bases lining up with TRBD1. V lost 0 bases and J lost 6; bases outside the gene matches: 6. Germline V gives CDR1 SGHNT, CDR2 YYREEE (reference sequence). CDR3 size: 15 residues. The CDR3 nucleotides are TGTGCCAGCAGCTTGGGAGGGGGCTTGGGTCAGCCCCAGCATTTT. This sequence encodes CASSLGGGLGQPQHF.

The count of this clone is one. The chain employs TRBV19 and TRBJ2-1; 8 nucleotides align to TRBD2. The ends lost 5 bases at V and 4 bases at J; junction bases unmatched: 4. There are 14 residues in the CDR3. Germline CDR1 LNHDA, CDR2 SQIVND (reference sequence). CDR3 residues: CASSPGGVYNEQFF. CDR3 nucleotides: TGTGCCAGTAGTCCGGGAGGGGTGTACAATGAGCAGTTCTTC.